The 24 T cell receptor beta chains given below trace back to one sample, sequenced in a study of blood T cell repertoires in COVID-19. Assay used: immunoSEQ multiplex PCR; TCRdb lists only in-frame clones, some missing. Of roughly 250,000 clones in the sample, about 86% were seen once. Sequenced sample: peripheral blood. The receptors shown here come from an elderly woman with acute or convalescent COVID-19.

The chain has TRBV6-5 and TRBJ1-1; no definite D call. This CDR3 spans 13 amino acids. Trimming took off 7 bases at V and 0 bases at J, with 9 bases between the two ends. Germline CDR1 and CDR2: MNHEY and SVGAGI. This CDR3 is CASKTSLNTEAFF. The DNA of the CDR3 is TGTGCCAGCAAAACCAGTCTGAACACTGAAGCTTTCTTT.

The chain combines TRBV30 with TRBJ1-5; possibly TRBD1 for D (6 bases). The CDR3 covers 18 residues. Deletions cut 1 base from V and 0 bases from J, with 19 bases between. Per the germline V gene, CDR1 is GTSNPN and CDR2 is SVGIG (reference sequence). For the CDR3, the DNA is TGTGCCTGGAGTGCAATGATTTCGACAGGCCGTAGCAATCAGCCCCAGCATTTT. Protein: CAWSAMISTGRSNQPQHF.

V and J are TRBV5-4 and TRBJ1-6; weak D call: TRBD1 (5 bases). The CDR3 is 15 residues long. V lost 0 bases and J lost 8, with 12 bases in between. Germline lookup yields CDR1 SGHNT and CDR2 YYREEE (reference sequence). The CDR3 bases are TGTGCCAGCAGCTTGGGGGGCCAGGGTTATTCACCCCTCCACTTT. This codes for CASSLGGQGYSPLHF.

The chain recombines TRBV18 with TRBJ1-5; a possible D gene is TRBD1 (5 bases). Trimming pared 6 bases from V and 4 bases from J, leaving 10 bases between. CDR1 is KGHSH, CDR2 LQKENI, per germline. There are 13 residues in the CDR3. CDR3 protein: CASSGGGNQPQHF. CDR3 in DNA: TGTGCCAGCTCTGGGGGGGGGAATCAGCCCCAGCATTTT.

The sample holds many counts of this clone. The CDR3 sequence is CASTIGRITGELFF. In nucleotides, the CDR3 is TGTGCCAGTACCATAGGGAGGATCACCGGGGAGCTGTTTTTT. The V call is TRBV19, the J call TRBJ2-2; a weak D match, TRBD2 (6 bases). The CDR3 spans 14 residues. The germline V gene has CDR1 LNHDA and CDR2 SQIVND (reference sequence). Trimming cost V 7 bases and J 4 bases, with 13 bases left between them. Full variable domain (missing parts from reference TRBV19 and TRBJ2-2): DGGITQSPKYLFRKEGQNVTLSCEQNLNHDAMYWYRQDPGQGLRLIYYSQIVNDFQKGDIAEGYSVSREKKESFPLTVTSAQKNPTAFYLCASTIGRITGELFFGEGSRLTVL.

The genes are TRBV7-3 and TRBJ2-3, with 11 bases that match TRBD1. The CDR3 consists of 20 residues. Germline V gene sequence: CDR1 SGHTA, CDR2 FQGTGA. The junction had 12 bases not matched to a gene; V was cut back by 1 base and J by 0 bases. CDR3 sequence reads: CASSLKPYGQGAGSTDTQYF. For the CDR3, the DNA is TGTGCCAGCAGCTTAAAACCCTACGGACAGGGGGCAGGCAGCACAGATACGCAGTATTTT.

The V call is TRBV5-1, the J call TRBJ2-2; the match to TRBD1 covers 12 bases. V lost 3 bases, J lost 5 bases, and 5 bases stayed unmatched. CDR1 and CDR2 from the germline V gene are SGHRS and YFSETQ. The CDR3 covers 16 residues. CDR3 sequence reads: CASSSGQGAPTGELFF. The CDR3 region has the DNA TGCGCCAGCAGCTCGGGACAGGGGGCGCCGACCGGGGAGCTGTTTTTT.

This chain joins TRBV6-5 and TRBJ1-3; the D gene is possibly TRBD1 (6 bases). V lost 6 bases and J 2 bases, leaving 11 bases between the germline ends. The CDR3 totals 14 residues. In germline, CDR1 is MNHEY, CDR2 SVGAGI. The CDR3 loop reads CASSPGTPGNTIYF. In DNA form, the CDR3 reads TGTGCCAGCAGCCCCGGGACACCTGGAAACACCATATATTTT.

The chain combines TRBV29-1 with TRBJ1-3; tentative D call: TRBD1 (5 bases). V shed 7 bases and J shed 4 bases, with 8 bases lying between them. Germline CDR1 and CDR2: SQVTM and ANQGSEA. This CDR3 is built from 11 residues. The CDR3: CSGGQGNTIYF. CDR3 bases: TGCAGCGGGGGCCAGGGAAACACCATATATTTT.

The J gene is TRBJ2-7, the V gene TRBV6-5; 10 bases align to TRBD2. CDR1 is MNHEY, CDR2 SVGAGI, per germline. This CDR3 region has 15 residues. J lost 0 bases, V lost 6 bases, and 5 bases had no gene match. The CDR3 bases are TGTGCCAGCAGCTTGAGCGGGGGGGTCTCCTACGAGCAGTACTTC. Translated: CASSLSGGVSYEQYF.

The J gene is TRBJ1-1, the V gene TRBV12-3 or TRBV12-4; D is ambiguous. Trimming cost V 5 bases and J 0 bases, with 7 bases left between them. The length of the CDR3 is 13 residues. The chain's CDR3 is CASSARMNTEAFF. The CDR3, as DNA: TGTGCCAGCAGTGCCAGGATGAACACTGAAGCTTTCTTT.

The rearrangement joins TRBV3-1 (or the pseudogene TRBV3-2) to TRBJ1-2, with D possibly TRBD1 on 5 matching bases. The germline gives CDR1 LGHDT, CDR2 YNNKEL (reference sequence). The CDR3 spans 16 residues. V was cut by 1 base and J by 0 bases, with 12 bases left in between. In nucleotides, the CDR3 is TGTGCCAGCAGCCAAGGGGGCGGGGGGACTAACTATGGCTACACCTTC. This codes for CASSQGGGGTNYGYTF.

The chain employs TRBV11-2 and TRBJ1-3; a weak D match, TRBD1 (6 bases). V was trimmed by 5 bases and J by 0 bases, leaving 14 bases between them. The length of the CDR3 is 16 residues. Per germline, CDR1 SGHAT and CDR2 FQNNGV. CDR3 nucleotides: TGTGCCAGCAGCGCCACAGGGTCTAGCTCTGGAAACACCATATATTTT. Amino acid sequence: CASSATGSSSGNTIYF.

V gene TRBV5-4 combines with J gene TRBJ1-1; a weak D match, TRBD1 (6 bases). V gave up 3 bases and J gave up 3 bases, with 12 bases separating them. The CDR3 runs to 14 residues. Looked up from germline, CDR1 is SGHNT and CDR2 is YYREEE (reference sequence). CDR3 DNA sequence: TGTGCCAGCAGCTCAGGAGGGGGGGACACTGAAGCTTTCTTT. It yields the protein CASSSGGGDTEAFF.

The V and J genes are TRBV18 and TRBJ1-1; D remains unclear. Germline lookup yields CDR1 KGHSH and CDR2 LQKENI. V dropped 6 bases and J dropped 1 base, with 9 bases sitting between them. The CDR3 runs 13 residues. This CDR3 reads CASSLAGNTEAFF. The CDR3 region has the DNA TGTGCCAGCTCCCTGGCAGGGAACACTGAAGCTTTCTTT.

The rearrangement links TRBV7-6 to TRBJ2-3; 8 bases agree with TRBD1. CDR3 length: 15 residues. V lost 8 bases, J lost 2 bases, and 9 bases stayed unmatched. Germline lookup yields CDR1 SGHVS and CDR2 FNYEAQ. The CDR3 region has the DNA TGTGCCAGCGGGACCGGGACAGGACACACAGATACGCAGTATTTT. Amino acids: CASGTGTGHTDTQYF.

V usage is TRBV7-3 and J usage is TRBJ2-3; TRBD1 agrees at 8 bases. Germline V gives CDR1 SGHTA, CDR2 FQGTGA. J was trimmed by 5 bases and V by 5 bases; bases with no gene match: 6. The CDR3 sequence is 14 residues long. Here the CDR3 DNA reads TGTGCCAGCAGCATCCAGGGGGCTGGAGATACGCAGTATTTT. Encoded protein: CASSIQGAGDTQYF.

This clone was observed a single time. The chain joins TRBV3-1 (or the pseudogene TRBV3-2) to TRBJ2-6; possible D gene TRBD2, 5 bases. The germline V and J ends were trimmed by 0 bases and 0 bases, with 15 bases remaining between them. Per the germline V gene, CDR1 is LGHDT and CDR2 is YNNKEL (reference sequence). The CDR3 extends over 19 amino acids. CDR3 loop: CASSQDRSGLSSGANVLTF. Here the CDR3 DNA reads TGTGCCAGCAGCCAAGATAGGTCGGGGTTGAGCTCTGGGGCCAACGTCCTGACTTTC.

This clone was seen more than once but under ten times. The chain is built from TRBV2 and TRBJ1-2; D not resolved. This CDR3 is 15 amino acids long. From germline, CDR1 is SNHLY and CDR2 FYNNEI. V was cut by 0 bases and J by 2 bases, with 10 bases left in between. The DNA of the CDR3 is TGTGCCAGCAGTGAAGCTCACGGTCTAAACTATGGCTACACCTTC. This gives the protein CASSEAHGLNYGYTF.

This chain joins TRBV18 and TRBJ2-2; 7 nucleotides agree with TRBD2. The length of the CDR3 is 17 residues. After removal of 4 bases from V and 1 base from J, the junction contained 9 bases not matched to a gene. Per germline, CDR1 KGHSH and CDR2 LQKENI. The CDR3 DNA reads TGTGCCAGCTCACTAGGGACTACTGCGGGGAACACCGGGGAGCTGTTTTTT. Its translation is CASSLGTTAGNTGELFF.

V is TRBV5-4 and J is TRBJ2-7; TRBD1 matches 8 bases. CDR1 is SGHNT, CDR2 YYREEE, per germline (reference sequence). The CDR3 totals 12 residues. Trimming cost V 4 bases and J 6 bases; bases outside gene matches: 3. The CDR3 region is CASSRTGREQYF. The CDR3 bases are TGTGCCAGCAGCAGGACAGGGCGCGAGCAGTACTTC.

The V and J genes are TRBV7-9 and TRBJ1-2; D is unresolved. The ends were cut back, 6 bases at V and 2 bases at J, with 10 bases in the middle. The CDR3 length is 13 residues. Germline V gives CDR1 SEHNR, CDR2 FQNEAQ (reference sequence). The CDR3 DNA reads as TGTGCCAGCAGTCCGCGGGAAAACTATGGCTACACCTTC. Residues: CASSPRENYGYTF.

This clone was recorded a few times. The rearrangement links TRBV6-6 to TRBJ2-7; 10 bases fit TRBD1. This CDR3 has 15 residues. Germline CDR1 and CDR2: MNHNY and SVGAGI (reference sequence). V was clipped by 4 bases and J by 1 base; unmatched bases: 4. CDR3 protein: CASSLGQGKSYEQYF. The DNA for the CDR3 is TGTGCCAGCAGTTTGGGACAGGGGAAGTCCTACGAGCAGTACTTC.

The rearrangement links TRBV6-5 to TRBJ1-2; 7 bases align to TRBD1. The CDR3 is made up of 14 amino acids. With V trimmed by 6 bases and J by 8 bases, 12 bases remained unmatched. Germline loops: CDR1 MNHEY, CDR2 SVGAGI. CDR3 region: CASSRDSVSMGYTF. CDR3 DNA: TGTGCCAGCAGCCGGGACAGCGTTTCTATGGGCTACACCTTC.